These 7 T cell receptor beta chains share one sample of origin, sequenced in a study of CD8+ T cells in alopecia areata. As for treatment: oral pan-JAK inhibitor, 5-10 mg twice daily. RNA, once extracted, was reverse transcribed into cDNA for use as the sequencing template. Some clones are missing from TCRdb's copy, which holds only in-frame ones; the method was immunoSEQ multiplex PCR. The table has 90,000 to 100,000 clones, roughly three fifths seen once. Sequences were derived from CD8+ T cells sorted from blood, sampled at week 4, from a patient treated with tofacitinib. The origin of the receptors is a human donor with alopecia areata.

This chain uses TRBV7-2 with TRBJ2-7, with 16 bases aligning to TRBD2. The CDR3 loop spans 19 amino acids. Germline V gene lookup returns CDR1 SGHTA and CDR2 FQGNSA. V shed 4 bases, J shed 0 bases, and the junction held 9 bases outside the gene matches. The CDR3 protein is CASSSGTSGRATNSYEQYF. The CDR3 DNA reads TGTGCCAGCAGCTCGGGGACTAGCGGGAGGGCCACGAACTCCTACGAGCAGTACTTC.

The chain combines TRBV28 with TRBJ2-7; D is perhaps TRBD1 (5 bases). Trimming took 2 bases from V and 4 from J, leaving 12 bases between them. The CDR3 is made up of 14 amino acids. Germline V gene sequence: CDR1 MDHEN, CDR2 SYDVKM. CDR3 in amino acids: CASSLRGTRYEQYF. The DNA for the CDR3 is TGTGCCAGCAGTTTAAGGGGAACCCGGTACGAGCAGTACTTC.

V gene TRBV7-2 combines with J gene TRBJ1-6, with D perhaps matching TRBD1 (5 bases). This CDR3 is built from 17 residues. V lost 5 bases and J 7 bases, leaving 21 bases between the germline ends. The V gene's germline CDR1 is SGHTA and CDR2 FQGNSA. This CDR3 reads CASSPRLLGRNNSPLHF. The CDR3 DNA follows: TGTGCCAGCAGCCCGAGACTTCTGGGACGGAACAATTCACCCCTCCACTTT.

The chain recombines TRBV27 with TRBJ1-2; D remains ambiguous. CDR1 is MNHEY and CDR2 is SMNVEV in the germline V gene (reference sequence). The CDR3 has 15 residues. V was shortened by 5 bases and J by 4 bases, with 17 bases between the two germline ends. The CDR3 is CASSHTQGISYGYTF. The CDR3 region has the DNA TGTGCCAGCAGTCATACCCAAGGCATCTCCTATGGCTACACCTTC.

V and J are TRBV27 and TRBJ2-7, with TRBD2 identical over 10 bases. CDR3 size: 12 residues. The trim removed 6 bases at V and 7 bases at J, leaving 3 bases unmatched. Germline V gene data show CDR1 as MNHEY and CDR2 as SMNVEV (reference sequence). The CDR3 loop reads CASRRGLAEQYF. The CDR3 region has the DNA TGTGCCAGCAGGAGGGGACTAGCGGAGCAGTACTTC.

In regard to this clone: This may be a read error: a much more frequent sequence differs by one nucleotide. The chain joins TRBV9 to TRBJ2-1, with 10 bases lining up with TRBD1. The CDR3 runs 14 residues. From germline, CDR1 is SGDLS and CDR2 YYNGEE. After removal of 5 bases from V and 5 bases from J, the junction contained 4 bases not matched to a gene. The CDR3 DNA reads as TGTGCCAGCAGTGACGGGACAGGGGACAATGAGCAGTTCTTC. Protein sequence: CASSDGTGDNEQFF. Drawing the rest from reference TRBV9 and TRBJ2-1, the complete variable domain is DSGVTQTPKHLITATGQRVTLRCSPRSGDLSVYWYQQSLDQGLQFLIQYYNGEERAKGNILERFSAQQFPDLHSELNLSSLELGDSALYFCASSDGTGDNEQFFGPGTRLTVL.

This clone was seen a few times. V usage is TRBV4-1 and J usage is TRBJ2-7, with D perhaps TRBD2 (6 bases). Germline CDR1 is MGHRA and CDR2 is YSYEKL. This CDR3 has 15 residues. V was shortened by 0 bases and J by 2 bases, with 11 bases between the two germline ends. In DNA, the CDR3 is TGCGCCAGCAGCCAAGAGGCGGGGAAGACCTACGAGCAGTACTTC. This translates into CASSQEAGKTYEQYF.